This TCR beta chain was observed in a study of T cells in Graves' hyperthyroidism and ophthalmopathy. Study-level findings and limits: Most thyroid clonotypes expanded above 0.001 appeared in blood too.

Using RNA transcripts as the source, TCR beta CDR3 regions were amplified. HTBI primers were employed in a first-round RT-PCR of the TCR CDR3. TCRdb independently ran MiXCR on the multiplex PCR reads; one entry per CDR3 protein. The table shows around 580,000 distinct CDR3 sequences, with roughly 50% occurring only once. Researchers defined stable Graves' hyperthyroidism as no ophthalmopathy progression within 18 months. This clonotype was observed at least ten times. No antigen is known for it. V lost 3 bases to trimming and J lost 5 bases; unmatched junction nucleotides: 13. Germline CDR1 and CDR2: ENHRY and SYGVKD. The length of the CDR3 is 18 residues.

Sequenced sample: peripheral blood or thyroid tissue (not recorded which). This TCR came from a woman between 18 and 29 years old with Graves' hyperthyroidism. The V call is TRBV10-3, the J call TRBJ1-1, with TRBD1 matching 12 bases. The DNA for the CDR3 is TGTGCCATCAGTGAAGGGGGACAGGGGGCAGGTGCGAAGACTGAAGCTTTCTTT. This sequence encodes CAISEGGQGAGAKTEAFF.